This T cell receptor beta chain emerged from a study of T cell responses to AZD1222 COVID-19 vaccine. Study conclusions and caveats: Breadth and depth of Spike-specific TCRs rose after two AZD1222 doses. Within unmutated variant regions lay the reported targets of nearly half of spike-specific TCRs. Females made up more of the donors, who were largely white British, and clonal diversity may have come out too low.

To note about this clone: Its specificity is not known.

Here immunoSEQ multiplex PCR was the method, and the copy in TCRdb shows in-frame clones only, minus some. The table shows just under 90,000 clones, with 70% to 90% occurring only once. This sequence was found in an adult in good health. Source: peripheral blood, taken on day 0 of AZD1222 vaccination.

CDR3 sequence: CASSVVSQETQYF. In DNA, the CDR3 is TGTGCCAGCAGCGTCGTCTCTCAAGAGACCCAGTACTTC. V is TRBV9 and J is TRBJ2-5, with D uncertain. The CDR3 has 13 residues. Germline V gene sequence: CDR1 SGDLS, CDR2 YYNGEE. The ends were cut back, 2 bases at V and 2 bases at J, with 7 bases in the middle.